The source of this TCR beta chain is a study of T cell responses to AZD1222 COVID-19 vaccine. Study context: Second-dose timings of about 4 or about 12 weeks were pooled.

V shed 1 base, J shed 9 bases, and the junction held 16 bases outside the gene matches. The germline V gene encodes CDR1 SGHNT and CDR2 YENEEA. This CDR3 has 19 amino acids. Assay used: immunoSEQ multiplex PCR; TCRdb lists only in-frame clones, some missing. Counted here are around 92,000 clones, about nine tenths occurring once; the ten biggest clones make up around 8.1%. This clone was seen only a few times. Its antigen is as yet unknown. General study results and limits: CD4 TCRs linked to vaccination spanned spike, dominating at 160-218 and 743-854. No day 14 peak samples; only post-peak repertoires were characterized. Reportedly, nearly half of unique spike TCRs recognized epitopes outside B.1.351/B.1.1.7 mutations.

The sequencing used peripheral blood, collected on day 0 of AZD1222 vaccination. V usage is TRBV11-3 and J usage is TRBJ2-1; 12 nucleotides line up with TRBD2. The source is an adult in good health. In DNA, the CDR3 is TGTGCCAGCAGCTTAGGGCTAGCGGGAGGGCAAAGGGCACAATCTGAGCAGTTCTTC. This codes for CASSLGLAGGQRAQSEQFF.